Below, 11 T cell receptor beta chains from the same sample are listed, as sequenced in a study of T cells in women clearing cervical HPV infection. The table came from immunoSEQ multiplex PCR; TCRdb's copy has only in-frame clones and leaves some out. This sample's table has just over 20,000 clones. Sequencing input: blood buffy coat. These receptors were taken from a woman aged 18 to 69 with a cervical HPV16 infection that either progressed to CIN3+ or cleared (not recorded which).

Note on this clone: From the germline J gene comes the end of the CDR3, since the read stops 3 residues before it. The chain uses TRBV9 and TRBJ2-7, with 9 bases that match TRBD2. Germline trimming cut 2 bases from V and 4 bases from J; bases unmatched to any gene: 7. The CDR3 has 15 residues. Germline V gives CDR1 SGDLS, CDR2 YYNGEE. The covered CDR3 bases are TGTGCCAGCAGCGTTAATGCGGGGGGGCCTTACGAG. This sequence encodes CASSVNAGGPYE. In full, the CDR3 reads CASSVNAGGPYEQYF.

A note on this clone: The read falls 3 residues short of the CDR3 end, and the missing part is taken from the germline J gene. J is TRBJ1-5 and V is TRBV19, with 9 positions matching TRBD1. This CDR3 is 14 amino acids long. V lost 6 bases and J lost 1; bases outside the gene matches: 1. From germline, CDR1 is LNHDA and CDR2 SQIVND (reference sequence). Partial CDR3 DNA: TGTGCCAGTAGCGGGACAGGGAGCAATCAGCCC. Translating it yields CASSGTGSNQP. The full CDR3 sequence reads CASSGTGSNQPQHF.

About this clone itself: The sequenced fragment ends 3 residues before the CDR3 boundary, so the rest is inferred from the germline J gene. This rearrangement joins TRBV5-4 to TRBJ2-1, with 9 bases matching TRBD2. Germline V gives CDR1 SGHNT, CDR2 YYREEE (reference sequence). Trimming removed 1 base from V and 4 bases from J; junction bases left unmatched: 0. CDR3 length: 14 amino acids. The CDR3 loop is CASSLLAGYNEQFF. CDR3 DNA (partial): TGTGCCAGCAGCTTGCTAGCGGGGTACAATGAG.

Comment on this clone: The CDR3 end falls 3 residues outside the read, so it is completed with the germline J gene. The chain joins TRBV16 to TRBJ2-5; D perhaps matches TRBD1 (7 bases). Per germline, CDR1 KGHSY and CDR2 FQNENV. Trimming left V 3 bases short and J 2 bases short, with 22 bases between. The CDR3 has 18 amino acids. The CDR3: CASSQAPPWRGLQETQYF. CDR3 DNA (partial): TGTGCCAGCAGCCAGGCCCCACCTTGGAGGGGGCTGCAAGAGACC. Variable domain in full (rest from reference TRBV16 and TRBJ2-5): GEEVAQTPKHLVRGEGQKAKLYCAPIKGHSYVFWYQQVLKNEFKFLISFQNENVFDETGMPKERFSAKCLPNSPCSLEIQATKLEDSAVYFCASSQAPPWRGLQETQYFGPGTRLLVL.

As concerns this clone: Read sequence stops 3 residues before the CDR3 end, and the germline J gene provides the missing end. The V gene is TRBV5-6, the J gene TRBJ1-1; D uncertain. The germline gives CDR1 SGHDT, CDR2 YYEEEE. Deletions cut 4 bases from V and 1 base from J, with 5 bases between. This CDR3 comprises 12 residues. The CDR3: CASSPGNTEAFF. Incomplete CDR3 DNA: TGTGCCAGCAGCCCGGGGAACACTGAA.

Comments on this clone: Sequencing ends 3 residues short of the CDR3 end; the germline J gene provides the rest. This chain joins TRBV5-1 and TRBJ1-6, with D possibly TRBD1 on 6 matching bases. Germline CDR1 and CDR2: SGHRS and YFSETQ. The CDR3 contains 14 residues. V was trimmed by 3 bases and J by 6 bases, leaving 10 bases between them. The DNA read from the CDR3 is TGCGCCAGCAGCTACGCAGGGGCTAATTCACCC. Amino acids: CASSYAGANSP. The entire CDR3 protein is CASSYAGANSPLHF.

Concerning this clone itself: From the germline J gene comes the end of the CDR3, since the read stops 3 residues before it. V gene TRBV7-9 combines with J gene TRBJ1-4, with D possibly matching TRBD1 (5 bases). This CDR3 comprises 15 residues. The germline gives CDR1 SEHNR, CDR2 FQNEAQ (reference sequence). The DNA read from the CDR3 is TGTGCCAGCAGCTTGGGGGGTTCCTATAATTCACCA. Protein sequence: CASSLGGSYNSP. The CDR3 in its entirety is CASSLGGSYNSPLFF.

As for this clone: The CDR3 end falls 3 residues outside the read, so it is completed with the germline J gene. The V and J genes are TRBV6-2 or TRBV6-3 and TRBJ1-5, with TRBD1 as a possible D gene (5 bases). V lost 2 bases to trimming and J lost 6 bases, with 11 bases between them. In germline, CDR1 is MNHEY, CDR2 SVGEGT. The CDR3 extends over 14 amino acids. CDR3 residues: CASSYGGASQPQHF. The covered CDR3 bases are TGTGCCAGCAGTTACGGAGGGGCTAGTCAGCCC.

Turning to this clone: One junction end disagrees with the germline gene, perhaps due to a read error. Read coverage stops 3 residues before the CDR3 terminus; the germline J gene supplies the remainder. V and J are TRBV2 and TRBJ2-2, with D possibly matching TRBD1 (5 bases). CDR3 length equals 14 residues. From germline, CDR1 is SNHLY and CDR2 FYNNEI. This CDR3 reads CASSDRVNPGELFF. CDR3 bases read: TGTGCCAGCAGTGACAGGGTGAACCCCGGGGAG.

Of note for this clone: The read halts 3 residues ahead of the CDR3 end, with the missing end drawn from the germline J gene. The V and J genes are TRBV6-1 and TRBJ1-1; D might be TRBD1 (5 bases). Germline CDR1 MNHNS, CDR2 SASEGT. V lost 2 bases and J 1 base, leaving 5 bases between the germline ends. The CDR3 runs to 13 residues. CDR3 bases read: TGTGCCAGCAGTGAAAGGGGGAACACTGAA. Protein sequence: CASSERGNTE. The entire CDR3 is CASSERGNTEAFF.

A word on this clone: The CDR3 end is not reached by the read, which stops 3 residues before it; the germline J gene fills it in. V and J are TRBV7-6 and TRBJ2-1; 10 bases are a match to TRBD2. Germline CDR1 SGHVS, CDR2 FNYEAQ. V was pared by 5 bases and J by 4 bases, with 8 bases of the junction left unmatched. The CDR3 extends over 16 amino acids. The CDR3 DNA, read in part, is TGTGCCAGCAGCCCCGAGCGGGGGGGGCTTTACAATGAG. Translation: CASSPERGGLYNE. In full, the CDR3 is CASSPERGGLYNEQFF.